In this sample, the clone carrying this T cell receptor (beta chain) turned up many times. Its antigen is still unknown. V was pared by 5 bases and J by 4 bases, with 14 bases between. The CDR3 runs 14 residues. Germline CDR1 reads SEHNR; CDR2 reads FQNEAQ (reference sequence). Using its own MiXCR run on the 5' RACE reads, TCRdb lists one record per CDR3 protein. The sample holds 250,000 to 350,000 distinct CDR3 sequences, less than 20% seen once. The data originate from a study of T-cell memory formation after mild COVID-19. Whole-study findings and limits: The CD4+ clones that contracted clustered mainly within CM and EM, and the CD8+ clones concentrated in EMRA. That cross-reactive memory joined was suggested by some responding clones appearing in pre-infection memory. Clones that contracted from day 15 to 85 had balanced CD4/CD8; later expanders were CD4+ biased.

The sequencing input was PBMCs or a T cell subset sorted from them (not recorded which). This chain uses TRBV7-9 with TRBJ1-1; the D gene is possibly TRBD1 (6 bases). This sequence originates from a man between 18 and 35 years old who had mild COVID-19 (a few samples of this study predate the infection). Cell type and time point are not known. Here the CDR3 DNA reads TGTGCCAGCAGCCTCCTAGGAGGGGGCACTGAAGCTTTCTTT. This encodes CASSLLGGGTEAFF.